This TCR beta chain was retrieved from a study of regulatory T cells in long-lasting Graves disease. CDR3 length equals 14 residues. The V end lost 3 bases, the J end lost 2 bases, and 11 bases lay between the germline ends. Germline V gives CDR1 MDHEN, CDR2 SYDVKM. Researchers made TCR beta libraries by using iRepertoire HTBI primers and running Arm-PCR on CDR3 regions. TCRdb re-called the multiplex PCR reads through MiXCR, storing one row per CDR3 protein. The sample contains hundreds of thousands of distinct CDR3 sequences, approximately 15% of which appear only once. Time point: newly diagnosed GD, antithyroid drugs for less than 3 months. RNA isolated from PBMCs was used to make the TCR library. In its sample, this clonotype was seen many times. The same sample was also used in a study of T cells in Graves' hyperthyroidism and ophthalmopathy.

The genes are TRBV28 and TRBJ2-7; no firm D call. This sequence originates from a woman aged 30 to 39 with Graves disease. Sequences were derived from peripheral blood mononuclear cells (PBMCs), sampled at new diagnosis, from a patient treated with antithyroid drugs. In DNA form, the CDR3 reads TGTGCCAGCAGTTTTAGAGCACCTACCTACGAGCAGTACTTC. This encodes CASSFRAPTYEQYF. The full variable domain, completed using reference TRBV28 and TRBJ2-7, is DVKVTQSSRYLVKRTGEKVFLECVQDMDHENMFWYRQDPGLGLRLIYFSYDVKMKEKGDIPEGYSVSREKKERFSLILESASTNQTSMYLCASSFRAPTYEQYFGPGTRLTVT.